This T cell receptor (beta chain) derives from a study of blood T cells in healthy people across ages (dated by TCRdb to between 2015 and 2017). About the full investigation: In model experiments, template switching captured about one uniquely barcoded TCR beta cDNA molecule for every two T cells. The study measured age-related changes in TCR beta repertoire diversity using deep sequencing normalized with unique cDNA molecular identifiers. The donors were divided into four age groups: young (average around 17 years), middle-aged (about 40), aged (around 67) and long-lived (around 80). Two additional independent replicas of 1 million unique cDNA reads from the same blood draw were analyzed for two donors (one aged 18 to 30 and one aged 80 or older).

General conclusions and limits of the study: Conclusive comparison of naive and antigen-experienced compartments was prevented by the profiling of bulk unsorted PBMCs. Donor CMV infection status was unknown, potentially confounding age-related changes in expanded clonotypes. Estimates of total diversity based on one million sequenced T cells were regarded as lower bounds and as underestimates. Observed TCR beta diversity correlated strongly with the percentage of naive T cells measured by flow cytometry. Compared with the aged group, more naive CD4+ T cells, fewer expanded clones and increased TCR diversity were shown by the long-lived group, suggesting age selection. Observed TCR beta diversity per million T cells fell roughly linearly with age, and a significant reduction was already apparent by age roughly 40.

The donors were roughly 38 Caucasian individuals from Russia, aged about 6 to 100 years, who were systemically healthy. Each donor gave approximately 10 milliliters of peripheral blood, collected into EDTA-treated Vacutainer tubes. PBMCs were isolated by Ficoll-Paque density-gradient centrifugation, with at least 6.5 million obtained per sample. Trizol reagent was used to extract total RNA from the PBMCs, yielding at least 5.5 micrograms per sample. For every donor, flow cytometry on a PBMC aliquot measured the percentage of naive CD45RAhigh/CD27high T cells. This clonotype appeared once. No antigen is known for it. Base qualities were left out, and no much larger clone turns up one base away. Reading the germline V gene gives CDR1 SGHDT and CDR2 YYEEEE. A distance of 9 bases separates the germline ends of V and J, which lose 2 bases and 6 bases respectively. Its CDR3 holds 13 amino acids, cysteine through phenylalanine. Just the 39-base CDR3 DNA is kept, in frame starting at base 1.

Library prep was done by 5' RACE. TCRdb shows the sequencer as Illumina HiSeq 2500. The second PCR ran for about 7 to 11 cycles and used a J-beta primer mix along with a sample-barcoded 5' primer. Each TCR beta cDNA molecule received a unique molecular identifier from a template-switch 5' adaptor carrying 12 random nucleotides. At least 2.5 million CDR3-containing paired-end reads were obtained from each sample. All of the RNA was converted into first-strand cDNA using the Mint cDNA synthesis kit, with a TRBC-specific oligonucleotide serving as the primer. Following uracil-DNA glycosylase treatment, all cDNA underwent a first 18-cycle PCR with the universal primers M1SS and BC2_uni_R. In the authors' own workflow: For normalization, 1 million high-quality reads were randomly selected from each sample, with every read carrying a distinct molecular identifier. Instead of being binned into consensus sequences, reads with shared molecular identifiers were discarded. CDR3 identification, clonotype clustering and error correction used MiTCR with a Q25 quality threshold and the strictest error-elimination algorithm. A nonparametric unseen species model using Euler transformation provided a lower-bound estimate of total TCR beta diversity. TCRdb reprocessing: public reads trimmed at Q25 with fastp, clones called with MiXCR, in-frame beta chains kept. Rows matching on CDR3 protein sequence are summarized as one entry with the most common DNA and genes. The V and J calls here are based on TCRdb, not the publication. Present in this sample are around 520,000 distinct CDR3 sequences, 27% of which were seen just once. The ten largest clones add up to about 3.3% of the sample.

The same specimen was also included in a second study, on T cells of mothers and their children. As the second paper documents: Nine systemically healthy Caucasian individuals served as donors, namely three mothers together with their six children. cDNA synthesis used all of the extracted RNA, with around 1.6 ug of RNA in each 15 ul reaction. In the second PCR, the M1S primer added sample barcodes and 2-4 random nucleotides. More than 8 million TCR beta CDR3 reads were obtained from each mother, and 2.5 million to 3 million reads were obtained from each child. In both related and unrelated pairs, thymic selection shapes the output of TCR recombination in a similar way, with inherited differences having only a minor effect. Normalized repertoire overlap in related mother-child pairs was always slightly higher than in unrelated mother-child pairs, but the difference was never significant. Persistent microchimeric T cell clones were not detected, at a sensitivity of 95 to 100 clones per million clonotypes. In the study, deep NGS was used to compare the TCR beta repertoires of mothers and children, and features distinguishing related mother-child pairs from unrelated individuals were sought. Mothers averaged roughly 40 +/- 4 years of age and children averaged about 10 +/- 4 years. Libraries were sequenced on Illumina HiSeq 2000 with 100+100 nt paired-end reads after adapter ligation with NEBNext reagents. To avoid cross-contamination, the mother libraries and the child libraries were prepared a month apart and sequenced in separate runs. Between 500,000 and 2,000,000 distinct TCR beta clonotypes were identified per donor. Naive TCR beta clonotypes were estimated from low-frequency clonotypes matched to each donor's FACS-determined naive share, without sorting.

Sequenced input: blood. The receptor chain draws on TRBV5-6 and TRBJ2-4; there is no confident call for the D gene. The sequence came from a boy younger than 10 in good health. The nucleotides are TGTGCCAGCAGCTTAGTACCGATAAACATTCAGTACTTC. This codes for CASSLVPINIQYF. Supplemented by the reference TRBV5-6 and TRBJ2-4 proteins around the CDR3, the complete variable domain is DAGVTQSPTHLIKTRGQQVTLRCSPKSGHDTVSWYQQALGQGPQFIFQYYEEEERQRGNFPDRFSGHQFPNYSSELNVNALLLGDSALYLCASSLVPINIQYFGAGTRLSVL.